This T cell receptor beta chain was obtained from a study of CD8+ T cells in alopecia areata (dated by TCRdb to the late 2010s). Regarding the research as a whole: Treated patients were enrolled in an open-label pilot trial of oral tofacitinib, 5 to 10 mg twice daily, for moderate-to-severe alopecia areata. Tofacitinib was given for 6 to 18 months, followed by 6 months of follow-up off drug to assess delayed response and recurrence. The SALT score, which quantifies the percentage of affected scalp surface area, was used to measure disease severity in treated patients. The study used high-throughput TCRbeta sequencing to examine T cell clonal expansion in alopecia areata, in both the C3H/HeJ mouse model and human patients. On the human side, TCRbeta sequencing was run on scalp tissue and on sorted CD4+ and CD8+ peripheral blood T cells from healthy controls and from alopecia areata patients with either patchy or totalis/universalis disease. Tofacitinib-treated patients had biopsies at baseline and at 4 and 24 weeks of treatment, with a later scalp biopsy in several patients. Scalp clonality was compared across normal scalp (n=4), patchy alopecia areata scalp (n=8), and alopecia totalis/universalis scalp (n=8). RNA came from the PAXgene miRNA kit for fixed scalp, the miRNeasy kit for PBMCs, and the RNeasy kit for mouse skin. immunoSEQ multiplex PCR using 35 Vbeta forward primers and 13 Jbeta reverse primers was used to amplify TCRbeta CDR3 regions. Study-wide findings and limitations: Tofacitinib significantly decreased scalp clonality and the number of expanded CD8+ clones among the top 100 scalp clones. Because the treated cohort was small and had just a single nonresponder, larger studies are needed to establish links between baseline CD8+ expansion and response. TCR sequences shared between patients were less clear than in mice, possibly partly because of HLA diversity in the patient population. During tofacitinib treatment, many expanded lesional clones remained in scalp and blood, and this persistence may partly explain relapse after treatment is stopped. Higher clonality and more expanded CD8+ clones were observed in lesional scalp than in normal scalp, particularly in alopecia totalis/universalis, a finding suggestive of antigenic drive. Resident alphabeta T cells in normal human skin are also sequenced, complicating scalp TCR repertoire analysis, unlike mouse skin dominated by gammadelta T cells.

From its cysteine to its phenylalanine, the CDR3 spans 14 amino acids. The read is trimmed to its CDR3 DNA, 42 bases read in frame from base 1. CDR1 and CDR2, looked up from the germline V gene, are WSHSY and SAAADI. V sheds 3 bases and J sheds 7 bases, leaving 13 bases between their ends. Library creation used the immunoSEQ multiplex PCR assay. RNA was extracted from all samples and reverse transcribed into cDNA, which served as template for TCR sequencing. SuperScript III was used to make first-strand cDNA, primed with a 2:1 mix of oligo-dT and random hexamers. A synthetic immune receptor repertoire was used to assess amplification bias, and residual bias was removed computationally. Concerning the study's data processing: Raw reads were preprocessed to remove errors, and CDR3 was defined according to IMGT conventions as the region from the conserved cysteine to phenylalanine. Clonality was computed by normalizing Shannon entropy by log2 of the number of productive unique TCRs and subtracting the result from 1. Whether scalp clones were CD4 or CD8 was inferred by matching scalp TCRbeta sequences against CD4 and CD8 repertoires sorted from blood. As stored in TCRdb, this immuneACCESS dataset retains in-frame rearrangements with V and J assigned. A fraction of the clones does not appear; measured against another copy, unresolved V genes explain less than half of the discrepancy, and the remainder lacks a known reason. V and J calls and clone size are given by that table; D and trimming were obtained from the DNA. The sample yields about 220,000 clones; around three fifths were counted once. The top ten clones comprise more than 1.5% of the sample.

This clone has a handful of counts. This receptor's antigen is unknown. Base qualities are missing; no much larger clone stands one base away. In the paper's terms, the time point label means: less than five weeks on oral tofacitinib. Explained via the paper, the treatment or condition label denotes: oral pan-JAK inhibitor, 5-10 mg twice daily. Lesional scalp punch biopsies and peripheral blood were collected from alopecia areata patients. PBMCs were isolated by density centrifugation and stained for CD3, CD4 and CD8, after which CD4+ and CD8+ T cells were sorted on a FACSAria. The chain is made from TRBV10-2 and TRBJ1-5, with a weak D call of TRBD1 (6 bases match). The sample here was CD4+ T cells sorted from blood, taken at week 4, from a patient treated with tofacitinib. This TCR was recovered from a human donor with alopecia areata. The CDR3 reads CASSESGGQQPQHF. The nucleotide sequence reads TGCGCCAGCAGTGAATCCGGGGGGCAACAGCCCCAGCATTTT.